This entry describes one T cell receptor (beta chain). The antigen is unknown. This CDR3 spans 12 amino acids. V lost 2 bases, J lost 7 bases, and 9 bases lay in between. Germline CDR1 is SQVTM and CDR2 is ANQGSEA. Through a sample-barcoded 5' primer and a J-beta primer mix, a second PCR was run for roughly 7 to 12 cycles. MiXCR was run by TCRdb on the 5' RACE reads, yielding one entry per CDR3 protein. This table holds approximately 1,100,000 distinct CDR3 sequences, 35% to 50% found once. These data are taken from a study of blood T cells in healthy people across ages. About the research overall: Capture by template switching was about one barcoded beta molecule per two T cells. Findings of the study overall: Underestimates were what the diversity estimates from one million T cells were considered to be. Samples with more naive T cells showed higher observed beta diversity.

In each sample, at least 7 million PBMCs were isolated. This chain uses TRBV29-1 with TRBJ2-1, with a tentative D call TRBD2 (6 bases). This clonotype was obtained from a woman aged 55 to 70 in good health. Sequencing input: blood. The CDR3: CSVENGGNEQFF. The CDR3 DNA sequence: TGCAGCGTTGAAAATGGAGGGAATGAGCAGTTCTTC.